Listed below are T cell receptor beta chains from one sample, sequenced in a study of human T cells and chemical hapten exposure. TCRdb re-called the RACE reads through MiXCR, storing one row per CDR3 protein. Here the sample spans just over 350,000 distinct CDR3 sequences, around 6% being singletons. Sequenced material: whole blood, taken in connection with sensitization to the hapten diphenylcyclopropenone (DPC). Receptor source: a woman in her late teens or twenties with alopecia areata. Some clones in this sample may be carry-over from other donors' samples. Both conserved end residues are trimmed from each CDR3. Clone size is stated in some rows and not others, as once, few, many or a class when expanded.

cdr3_aa	clone_size	v_call	j_call
ASSYSGYGTTDTQY	few	TRBV6-5	TRBJ2-3
ASSPRRTDAKNIQY	.	TRBV6-5	TRBJ2-4
ASRAEGLVHTEAF	.	TRBV4-2	TRBJ1-1
ASSEVKETEAF	many	TRBV7-2	TRBJ1-1
SARAPMNTEAF	many	TRBV20-1	TRBJ1-1
ASSYSGGWTEAF	few	TRBV6-2/TRBV6-3	TRBJ1-1
ASSDGTGAEPDTYEQY	.	TRBV6-4	TRBJ2-7
ASSSRLANSYEQY	.	TRBV6-5	TRBJ2-7
SVGRRQGDQETQY	few	TRBV29-1	TRBJ2-5
ASSYKGQGINTGELF	many	TRBV6-6	TRBJ2-2
ASSQASHYEQY	.	TRBV13	TRBJ2-7
ASSQVADEYEQY	.	TRBV4-3	TRBJ2-7
ASSQVFQGANNEQF	.	TRBV4-1	TRBJ2-1
SVPFYNEQF	.	TRBV29-1	TRBJ2-1
ASSQALTAGAEAF	few	TRBV4-1	TRBJ1-1
ASSFSGTGNSPLH	many	TRBV7-2	TRBJ1-6
ATRLGYTEAF	few	TRBV12-3/TRBV12-4	TRBJ1-1
SARTGSDSNQPQH	many	TRBV29-1	TRBJ1-5
ASSPREGLSDPNTGELF	many	TRBV4-3	TRBJ2-2
ASSSLRGHSPLH	many	TRBV27	TRBJ1-6
ASSIFTGNNQPQH	.	TRBV19	TRBJ1-5
ASSSTSGGPLQQTQY	many	TRBV5-1	TRBJ2-3
ASSVGTGHRSGNTIY	.	TRBV9	TRBJ1-3